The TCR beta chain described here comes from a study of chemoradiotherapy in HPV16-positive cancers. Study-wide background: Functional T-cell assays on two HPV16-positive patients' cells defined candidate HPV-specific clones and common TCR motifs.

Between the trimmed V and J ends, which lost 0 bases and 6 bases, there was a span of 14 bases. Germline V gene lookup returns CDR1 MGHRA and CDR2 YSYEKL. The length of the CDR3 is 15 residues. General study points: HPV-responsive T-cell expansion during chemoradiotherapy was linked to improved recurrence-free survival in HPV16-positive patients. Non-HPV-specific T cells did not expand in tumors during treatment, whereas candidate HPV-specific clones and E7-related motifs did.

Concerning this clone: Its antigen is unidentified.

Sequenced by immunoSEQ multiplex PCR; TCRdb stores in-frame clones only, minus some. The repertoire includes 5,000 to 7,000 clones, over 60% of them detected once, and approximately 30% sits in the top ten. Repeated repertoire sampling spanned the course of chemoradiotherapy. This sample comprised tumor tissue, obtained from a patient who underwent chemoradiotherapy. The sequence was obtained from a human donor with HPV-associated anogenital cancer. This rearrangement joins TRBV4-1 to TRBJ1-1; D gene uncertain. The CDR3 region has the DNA TGCGCCAGCAGCCAAGACGGGAATTTCTACGCTGAAGCTTTCTTT. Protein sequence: CASSQDGNFYAEAFF.